This T cell receptor beta chain originates from a study of shared clonotypes between healthy human individuals. General study findings and limits: Rarefaction showed sorted-subset sequencing was incomplete despite large depth. Around 5.4% of naive CD4 clonotypes were common to several donors. Only blood underwent sampling, and tissue repertoires likely differ. Clonotypes not shared had lower generation probabilities than those common to all four donors.

CDR1 is MGHRA and CDR2 is YSYEKL in the germline V gene. The V and J ends lost 0 bases and 4 bases, in that order; junction bases with no gene match: 6. The CDR3 has 16 amino acids. Concerning this clone: Its cognate antigen is unknown. Additional DNA sequences in this sample encode the identical CDR3.

The assay was immunoSEQ multiplex PCR, and TCRdb's table has in-frame clones only and misses some. The data show more than 2 million clones, 80% to 95% seen once. Naive CD8 isolation took CD45RO-negative cells positively selected for CCR7 and excluded terminally differentiated effector memory CD45RA+ cells. The TCR originated in a young man in good health. Some clones in this sample may be carry-over from other donors' samples. The specimen sequenced was naive CD8+ T cells from PBMCs. This chain links TRBV4-1 with TRBJ2-5; 9 bases map to TRBD1. The chain's CDR3 is CASSQEYRGHSETQYF. CDR3 nucleotide sequence: TGCGCCAGCAGCCAAGAATACAGGGGGCACTCAGAGACCCAGTACTTC.